The 27 T cell receptor beta chains listed next were all sequenced from one sample in a study of patients and donors after allogeneic stem cell transplantation. TCRdb ran MiXCR on the RT-PCR reads and lists one entry per CDR3 protein. Seen here are about a million distinct CDR3 sequences, over 15% observed once, and the top ten hold around 6%. The sequenced material came from blood, either unsorted or a sorted T cell fraction (not recorded which). Receptor source: a human donor who was either an allogeneic HSCT recipient or a stem cell or donor lymphocyte infusion donor (not recorded which). It is not recorded whose cells these are; they may come from a transplant donor.

This rearrangement joins TRBV12-3 or TRBV12-4 to TRBJ2-3; D remains unclear. V lost 5 bases, J lost 2 bases, and 11 bases lay in between. This CDR3 has 14 amino acids. DNA of the CDR3: TGTGCCAGCAGTCTACCCGAGACCACAGATACGCAGTATTTT. This codes for CASSLPETTDTQYF.

The table lists this clonotype with a few counts. CDR3 bases: TGTGCCAGCAGTTTAATACAGGGTGAAGCTTTCTTT. It encodes CASSLIQGEAFF. This rearrangement joins TRBV12-3 or TRBV12-4 to TRBJ1-1; D possibly corresponds to TRBD1 (6 bases). This CDR3 is built from 12 residues. Deletions cut 2 bases from V and 7 bases from J, with 8 bases between.

The rearrangement joins TRBV29-1 to TRBJ1-4; tentative D call: TRBD1 (5 bases). The ends were cut back, 6 bases at V and 8 bases at J, with 10 bases in the middle. Germline loops: CDR1 SQVTM, CDR2 ANQGSEA. This CDR3 is 11 amino acids long. CDR3 sequence: CSVGRTEKLFF. The CDR3, as DNA: TGCAGCGTGGGACGGACAGAAAAACTGTTTTTT.

This clonotype was seen only a few times. The chain combines TRBV12-3 or TRBV12-4 with TRBJ1-1; 7 bases fit TRBD1. The CDR3 contains 15 residues. V lost 3 bases and J lost 5; bases outside the gene matches: 9. CDR3: CASSFEAPGGTEAFF. The CDR3 bases are TGTGCCAGCAGTTTTGAGGCGCCAGGGGGGACTGAAGCTTTCTTT.

V usage is TRBV4-3 and J usage is TRBJ2-1; 10 bases align to TRBD2. V lost 3 bases and J lost 8; bases outside the gene matches: 7. The CDR3 is made up of 15 amino acids. Per germline, CDR1 LGHNA and CDR2 YSLEER. CDR3: CASSQTGLAYDEQFF. The CDR3 DNA follows: TGCGCCAGCAGCCAGACGGGACTAGCGTACGATGAGCAGTTCTTC.

In its sample, this clonotype was seen a few times. The chain's CDR3 is CASSVGRVTDTQYF. CDR3 coding DNA: TGCGCCAGCAGTGTTGGCAGGGTTACAGATACGCAGTATTTT. The rearrangement uses TRBV5-1 and TRBJ2-3, with D possibly being TRBD1 (5 bases). V was cut by 5 bases and J by 3 bases, with 13 bases left in between. CDR1 is SGHRS and CDR2 is YFSETQ in the germline V gene. There are 14 residues in the CDR3. Drawing the rest from reference TRBV5-1 and TRBJ2-3, the complete variable domain is KAGVTQTPRYLIKTRGQQVTLSCSPISGHRSVSWYQQTPGQGLQFLFEYFSETQRNKGNFPGRFSGRQFSNSRSEMNVSTLELGDSALYLCASSVGRVTDTQYFGPGTRLTVL.

This clonotype has ten or more counts. This sequence joins TRBV5-1 and TRBJ2-5; D gene unclear. The V end lost 0 bases, the J end lost 1 base, and 7 bases lay between the germline ends. This CDR3 has 14 residues. Germline V gives CDR1 SGHRS, CDR2 YFSETQ. The CDR3 region has the DNA TGCGCCAGCAGCTTGGCAGGATTCCAAGAGACCCAGTACTTC. This sequence encodes CASSLAGFQETQYF. Combining the CDR3 with reference TRBV5-1 and TRBJ2-5 gives the whole variable domain KAGVTQTPRYLIKTRGQQVTLSCSPISGHRSVSWYQQTPGQGLQFLFEYFSETQRNKGNFPGRFSGRQFSNSRSEMNVSTLELGDSALYLCASSLAGFQETQYFGPGTRLLVL.

This clonotype was seen ten or more times. V usage is TRBV27 and J usage is TRBJ2-7, with 7 bases lining up with TRBD1. Germline V gene sequence: CDR1 MNHEY, CDR2 SMNVEV (reference sequence). V gave up 6 bases and J gave up 4 bases; unmatched junction bases: 6. This CDR3 is built from 13 residues. In DNA, the CDR3 is TGTGCCAGCAGCCCAGGGGGTACGTACGAGCAGTACTTC. It translates to CASSPGGTYEQYF.

The rearrangement uses TRBV12-3 or TRBV12-4 and TRBJ2-1; 9 positions agree with TRBD2. Trimming removed 0 bases from V and 4 bases from J; junction bases left unmatched: 10. The CDR3 consists of 18 residues. The CDR3 region has the DNA TGTGCCAGCAGTTTAGCCAGCGGGAGGACAGCGAAATACAATGAGCAGTTCTTC. Translated, it gives CASSLASGRTAKYNEQFF.

This clonotype was seen many times. The chain combines TRBV29-1 with TRBJ2-7, with a possible D match to TRBD2 (5 bases). This CDR3 has 13 amino acids. CDR1 is SQVTM, CDR2 ANQGSEA, per germline. V was cut by 6 bases and J by 2 bases, with 14 bases left in between. The CDR3 sequence is CSVVRAFPYEQYF. CDR3 DNA: TGCAGCGTGGTGAGGGCCTTCCCCTACGAGCAGTACTTC.

This clonotype was recorded a few times. This rearrangement joins TRBV18 to TRBJ2-7, with D possibly matching TRBD2 (6 bases). This CDR3 has 18 amino acids. Germline V gene sequence: CDR1 KGHSH, CDR2 LQKENI. Trimming pared 3 bases from V and 0 bases from J, leaving 21 bases between. The CDR3 spells CASSPRDRGTINSYEQYF. As DNA, the CDR3 is TGTGCCAGCTCACCTCGGGACCGGGGGACGATAAACTCCTACGAGCAGTACTTC.

This clonotype was seen a handful of times. The chain uses TRBV7-2 and TRBJ2-5, with D possibly matching TRBD1 (5 bases). The V gene lost 1 base and the J gene lost 6 bases, with 9 bases spanning the gap. From germline, CDR1 is SGHTA and CDR2 FQGNSA. This CDR3 has 13 amino acids. CDR3 amino acids: CASSLVRDKTQYF. CDR3 DNA sequence: TGTGCCAGCAGCTTAGTCAGGGATAAGACCCAGTACTTC.

The rearrangement uses TRBV7-9 and TRBJ2-2; D unresolved. Trimming pared 2 bases from V and 5 bases from J, leaving 9 bases between. The germline V gene has CDR1 SEHNR and CDR2 FQNEAQ (reference sequence). CDR3 length equals 14 residues. The chain's CDR3 is CASSLFALTGELFF. The CDR3 DNA sequence: TGTGCCAGCAGCTTATTTGCCTTGACCGGGGAGCTGTTTTTT.

This clonotype has just a few counts. V usage is TRBV9 and J usage is TRBJ2-7; D unclear. This CDR3 spans 16 amino acids. Germline CDR1 reads SGDLS; CDR2 reads YYNGEE. Trimming removed 0 bases from V and 0 bases from J, with 13 bases in between. The CDR3 spells CASSVGSSTNSYEQYF. The CDR3 DNA is TGTGCCAGCAGCGTAGGAAGTAGCACGAACTCCTACGAGCAGTACTTC.

This clonotype was observed a few times. The chain combines TRBV7-2 with TRBJ1-4; D call uncertain. V was clipped by 5 bases and J by 10 bases, with 17 bases between them. Germline V CDR1 and CDR2: SGHTA, FQGNSA. The CDR3 runs 14 residues. The CDR3 is CASSLDWTSGKLFF. CDR3 DNA: TGTGCCAGCAGCCTCGACTGGACCTCGGGAAAACTGTTTTTT.

J is TRBJ2-2 and V is TRBV4-3; TRBD2 matches at 8 bases. Looked up from germline, CDR1 is LGHNA and CDR2 is YSLEER. The ends lost 0 bases at V and 4 bases at J; junction bases unmatched: 10. This CDR3 comprises 18 residues. DNA for the CDR3: TGCGCCAGCAGCCAAGATGTAAAAGGCGGGGGGTTCACCGGGGAGCTGTTTTTT. Translating it yields CASSQDVKGGGFTGELFF.

The rearrangement links TRBV7-9 to TRBJ2-1; D is possibly TRBD2 (5 bases). Trimming removed 0 bases at V and 7 bases at J, with 10 bases between. CDR1 is SEHNR, CDR2 FQNEAQ, per germline (reference sequence). This CDR3 has 14 residues. CDR3 sequence reads: CASSLASSMNEQFF. In DNA form, the CDR3 reads TGTGCCAGCAGCTTAGCGTCTAGCATGAATGAGCAGTTCTTC.

This sequence joins TRBV30 and TRBJ2-5; no reliable D call. The germline V gene encodes CDR1 GTSNPN and CDR2 SVGIG (reference sequence). The CDR3 length is 11 residues. Trimming took off 5 bases at V and 3 bases at J, with 7 bases between the two ends. The CDR3 DNA sequence: TGTGCCTGGGTTCGGGAAGAGACCCAGTACTTC. Protein: CAWVREETQYF.

The CDR3, as DNA: TGTGCCAGCAGCCCCAGGACAGGGGGCTTGGATGAGCAGTTCTTC. Amino acids: CASSPRTGGLDEQFF. The chain recombines TRBV7-9 with TRBJ2-1, with 11 positions matching TRBD1. CDR1 SEHNR and CDR2 FQNEAQ come from the germline V gene (reference sequence). The CDR3 has 15 amino acids. With 5 bases clipped from V and 8 bases from J, the junction kept 8 bases outside the gene matches. Full variable domain (outside the CDR3, taken from reference TRBV7-9 and TRBJ2-1): DTGVSQNPRHKITKRGQNVTFRCDPISEHNRLYWYRQTLGQGPEFLTYFQNEAQLEKSRLLSDRFSAERPKGSFSTLEIQRTEQGDSAMYLCASSPRTGGLDEQFFGPGTRLTVL.

This clonotype has just a few counts. V gene TRBV2 combines with J gene TRBJ2-3, with a tentative D call TRBD2 (5 bases). CDR1 SNHLY and CDR2 FYNNEI come from the germline V gene. V dropped 10 bases and J dropped 2 bases, with 13 bases sitting between them. The CDR3 covers 13 residues. The CDR3 sequence: CATQRESTDTQYF. In DNA, the CDR3 is TGTGCCACCCAGAGGGAGTCCACAGATACGCAGTATTTT.

This clonotype was seen many times. The chain joins TRBV12-3 or TRBV12-4 to TRBJ1-5; D is perhaps TRBD1 (6 bases). The ends were cut back, 4 bases at V and 5 bases at J, with 9 bases in the middle. The CDR3 is 13 amino acids. CDR3 in amino acids: CASSSGEDQPQHF. The CDR3 DNA reads TGTGCCAGCAGTTCAGGGGAGGATCAGCCCCAGCATTTT.

This clonotype has only a few counts. This chain connects TRBV24-1 to TRBJ2-7; 8 nucleotides match TRBD1. Trimming cost V 5 bases and J 5 bases; bases outside gene matches: 10. This CDR3 is 15 amino acids long. Germline V CDR1 and CDR2: KGHDR, SFDVKD. The CDR3 nucleotides read TGTGCCACCAGTGCGCCACCTGGACAGGGCCACGAGCAGTACTTC. Its protein is CATSAPPGQGHEQYF.

This clonotype has only a few counts. The chain carries TRBV5-1 and TRBJ2-7, with D possibly called TRBD1 or TRBD2 (5 bases each). Looked up from germline, CDR1 is SGHRS and CDR2 is YFSETQ. There are 13 residues in the CDR3. V lost 8 bases to trimming and J lost 4 bases, with 16 bases between them. Written as DNA, the CDR3 is TGCGCCAGTGGGACGGTTGATCCTTACGAGCAGTACTTC. Its protein is CASGTVDPYEQYF.

This clonotype was seen only a few times. This chain uses TRBV5-4 with TRBJ2-5; D is unclear. The germline V gene has CDR1 SGHNT and CDR2 YYREEE (reference sequence). The CDR3 sequence is 14 residues long. With 3 bases removed from V and 2 bases from J, the gap between germline ends came to 11 bases. CDR3 sequence: CASSSGFAQETQYF. DNA for the CDR3: TGTGCCAGCAGCTCTGGATTTGCGCAAGAGACCCAGTACTTC.

CDR3 in DNA: TGTGCCACCAGAGGGAGCAGTCTCGAGCAGTACTTC. Its translation: CATRGSSLEQYF. The genes are TRBV15 and TRBJ2-7; possible D gene TRBD2, 5 bases. Germline-derived CDR1 and CDR2 are LNHNV and YYDKDF (reference sequence). V shed 6 bases and J shed 6 bases, with 12 bases lying between them. This CDR3 spans 12 amino acids.

This clonotype was seen only a few times. The CDR3 DNA sequence: TGCGCCAGCAGCCGTCAGACAGGAGACTACAATGAGCAGTTCTTC. This sequence encodes CASSRQTGDYNEQFF. The V gene is TRBV4-1, the J gene TRBJ2-1, with a weak D call TRBD1 (6 bases). Germline V gene sequence: CDR1 MGHRA, CDR2 YSYEKL. CDR3 length: 15 residues. The V and J ends lost 4 bases and 3 bases respectively, with 13 bases between them.

The V gene is TRBV12-3 or TRBV12-4, the J gene TRBJ1-1; possibly TRBD1 for D (6 bases). The CDR3 loop spans 14 amino acids. The V and J ends lost 3 bases and 4 bases respectively, with 12 bases between them. CDR3 amino acids: CASSFRGSLTEAFF. CDR3 coding DNA: TGTGCCAGCAGTTTCAGGGGATCTCTCACTGAAGCTTTCTTT.